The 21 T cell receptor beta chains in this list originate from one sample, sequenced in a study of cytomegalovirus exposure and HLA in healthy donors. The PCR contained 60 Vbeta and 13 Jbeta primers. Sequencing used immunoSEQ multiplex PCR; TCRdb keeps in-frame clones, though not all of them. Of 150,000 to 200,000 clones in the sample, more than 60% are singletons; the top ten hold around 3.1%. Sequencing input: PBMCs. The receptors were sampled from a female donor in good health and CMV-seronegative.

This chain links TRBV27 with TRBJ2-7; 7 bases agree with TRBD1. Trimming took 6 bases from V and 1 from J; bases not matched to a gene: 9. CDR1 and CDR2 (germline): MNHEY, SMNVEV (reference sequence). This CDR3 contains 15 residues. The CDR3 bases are TGTGCCAGCAGCTTCCTTGGACAGGAGTCCTACGAGCAGTACTTC. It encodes CASSFLGQESYEQYF.

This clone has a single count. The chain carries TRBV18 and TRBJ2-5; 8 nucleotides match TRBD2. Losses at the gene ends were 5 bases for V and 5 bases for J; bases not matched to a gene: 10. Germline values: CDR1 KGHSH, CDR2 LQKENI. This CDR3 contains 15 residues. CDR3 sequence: CASSTGAGGLETQYF. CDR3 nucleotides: TGTGCCAGCTCAACTGGGGCGGGAGGCCTCGAGACCCAGTACTTC.

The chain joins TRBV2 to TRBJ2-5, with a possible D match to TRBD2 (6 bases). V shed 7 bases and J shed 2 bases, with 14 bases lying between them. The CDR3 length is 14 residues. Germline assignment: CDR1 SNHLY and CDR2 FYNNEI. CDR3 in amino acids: CASMGLAGQETQYF. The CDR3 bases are TGTGCCAGCATGGGACTCGCGGGGCAAGAGACCCAGTACTTC.

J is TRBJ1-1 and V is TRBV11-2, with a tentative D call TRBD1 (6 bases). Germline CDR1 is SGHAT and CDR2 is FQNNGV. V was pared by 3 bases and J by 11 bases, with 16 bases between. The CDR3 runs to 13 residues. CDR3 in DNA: TGTGCCAGCAGCTTTTCCGGGGGGCGGAACGCTTTCTTT. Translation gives CASSFSGGRNAFF.

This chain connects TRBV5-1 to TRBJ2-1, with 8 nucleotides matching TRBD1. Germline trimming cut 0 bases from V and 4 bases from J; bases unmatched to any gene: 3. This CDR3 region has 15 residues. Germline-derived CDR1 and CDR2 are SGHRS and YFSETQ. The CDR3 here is CASSLGQGTYNEQFF. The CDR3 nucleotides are TGCGCCAGCAGCTTGGGACAGGGGACGTACAATGAGCAGTTCTTC.

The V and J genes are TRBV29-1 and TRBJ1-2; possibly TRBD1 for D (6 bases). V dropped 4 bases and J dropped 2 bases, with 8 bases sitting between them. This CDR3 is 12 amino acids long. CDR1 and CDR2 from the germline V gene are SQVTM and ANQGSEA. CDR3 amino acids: CSVGTGNYGYTF. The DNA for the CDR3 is TGCAGCGTTGGTACAGGGAACTATGGCTACACCTTC.

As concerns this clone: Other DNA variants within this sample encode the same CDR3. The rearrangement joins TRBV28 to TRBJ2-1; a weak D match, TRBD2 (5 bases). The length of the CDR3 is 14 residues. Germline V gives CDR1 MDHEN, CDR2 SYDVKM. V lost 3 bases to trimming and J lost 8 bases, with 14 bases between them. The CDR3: CASSFNLAGDEQFF. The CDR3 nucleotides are TGTGCCAGCAGTTTTAACCTAGCCGGGGATGAGCAGTTCTTC.

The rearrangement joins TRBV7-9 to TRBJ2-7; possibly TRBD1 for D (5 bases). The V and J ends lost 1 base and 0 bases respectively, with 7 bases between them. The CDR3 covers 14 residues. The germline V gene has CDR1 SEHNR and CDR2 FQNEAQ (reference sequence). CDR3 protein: CASSLVQDSYEQYF. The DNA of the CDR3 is TGTGCCAGCAGCTTAGTACAGGACTCCTACGAGCAGTACTTC.

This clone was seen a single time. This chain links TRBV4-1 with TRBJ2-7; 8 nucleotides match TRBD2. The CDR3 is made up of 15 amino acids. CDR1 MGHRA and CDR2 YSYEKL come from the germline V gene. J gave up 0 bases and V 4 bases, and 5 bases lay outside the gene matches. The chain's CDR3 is CASSPTSVNSYEQYF. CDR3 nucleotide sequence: TGCGCCAGCAGCCCGACTAGCGTGAACTCCTACGAGCAGTACTTC.

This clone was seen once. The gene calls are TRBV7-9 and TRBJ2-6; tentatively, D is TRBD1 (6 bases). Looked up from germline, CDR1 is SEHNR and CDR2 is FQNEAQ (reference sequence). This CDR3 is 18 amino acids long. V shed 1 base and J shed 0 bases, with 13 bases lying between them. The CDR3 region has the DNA TGTGCCAGCAGCTTAGGGGGCAGGGGCGGCTCTGGGGCCAACGTCCTGACTTTC. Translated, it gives CASSLGGRGGSGANVLTF.

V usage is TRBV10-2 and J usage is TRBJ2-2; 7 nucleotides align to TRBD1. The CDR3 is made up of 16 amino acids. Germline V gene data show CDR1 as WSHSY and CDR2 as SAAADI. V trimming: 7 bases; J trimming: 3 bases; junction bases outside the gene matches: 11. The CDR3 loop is CASTLETGVDTGELFF. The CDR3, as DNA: TGCGCCAGCACGCTGGAAACAGGGGTTGACACCGGGGAGCTGTTTTTT.

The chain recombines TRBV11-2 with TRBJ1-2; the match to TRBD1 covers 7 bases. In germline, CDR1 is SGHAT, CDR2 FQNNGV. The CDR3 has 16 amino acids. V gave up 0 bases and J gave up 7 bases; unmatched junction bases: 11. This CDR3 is CASSLDRVLRGPGYTF. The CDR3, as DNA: TGTGCCAGCAGCTTAGATCGAGTATTGAGGGGGCCTGGCTACACCTTC. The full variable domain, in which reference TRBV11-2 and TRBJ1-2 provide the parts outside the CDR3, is EAGVAQSPRYKIIEKRQSVAFWCNPISGHATLYWYQQILGQGPKLLIQFQNNGVVDDSQLPKDRFSAERLKGVDSTLKIQPAKLEDSAVYLCASSLDRVLRGPGYTFGSGTRLTVV.

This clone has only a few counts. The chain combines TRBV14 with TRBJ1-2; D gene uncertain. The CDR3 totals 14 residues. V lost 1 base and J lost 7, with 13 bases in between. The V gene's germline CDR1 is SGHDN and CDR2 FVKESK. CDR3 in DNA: TGTGCCAGCAGCCAAGTTCCGGGGAGAAGTGGCTACACCTTC. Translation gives CASSQVPGRSGYTF.

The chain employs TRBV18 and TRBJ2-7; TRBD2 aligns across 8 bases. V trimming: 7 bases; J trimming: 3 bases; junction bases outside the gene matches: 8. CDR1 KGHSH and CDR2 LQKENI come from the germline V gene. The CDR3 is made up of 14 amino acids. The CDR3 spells CASFPNSGVYEQYF. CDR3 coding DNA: TGTGCCAGCTTCCCGAATAGCGGGGTCTACGAGCAGTACTTC.

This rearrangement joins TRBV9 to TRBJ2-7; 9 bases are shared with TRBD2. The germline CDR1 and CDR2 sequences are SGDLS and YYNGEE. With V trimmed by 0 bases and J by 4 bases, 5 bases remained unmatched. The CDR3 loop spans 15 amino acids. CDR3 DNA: TGTGCCAGCAGCGTAGAAGGTAGCGGGGGATACGAGCAGTACTTC. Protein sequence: CASSVEGSGGYEQYF.

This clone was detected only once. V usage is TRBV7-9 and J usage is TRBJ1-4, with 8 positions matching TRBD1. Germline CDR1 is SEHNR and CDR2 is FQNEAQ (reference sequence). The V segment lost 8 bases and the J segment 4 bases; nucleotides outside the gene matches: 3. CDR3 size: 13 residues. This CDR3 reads CASLGQGNEKLFF. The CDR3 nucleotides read TGTGCCAGCCTAGGACAGGGTAATGAAAAACTGTTTTTT.

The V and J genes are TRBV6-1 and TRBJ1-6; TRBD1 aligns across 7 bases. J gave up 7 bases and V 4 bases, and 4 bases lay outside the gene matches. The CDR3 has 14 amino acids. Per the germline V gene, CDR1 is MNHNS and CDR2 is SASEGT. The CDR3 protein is CASSGGQYNSPLHF. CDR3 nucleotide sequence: TGTGCCAGCAGTGGGGGACAGTACAATTCACCCCTCCACTTT.

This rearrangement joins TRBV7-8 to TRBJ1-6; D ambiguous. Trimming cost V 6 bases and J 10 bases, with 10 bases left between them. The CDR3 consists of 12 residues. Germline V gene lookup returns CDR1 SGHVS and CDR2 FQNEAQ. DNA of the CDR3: TGTGCCAGCAGTCCTGAAGCCTCACCCCTCCACTTT. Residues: CASSPEASPLHF.

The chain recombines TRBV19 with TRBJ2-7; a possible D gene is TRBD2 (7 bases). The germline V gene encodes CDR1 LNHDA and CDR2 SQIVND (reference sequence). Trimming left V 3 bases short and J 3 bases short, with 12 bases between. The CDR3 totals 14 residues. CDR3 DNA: TGTGCCAGTAGTATTGCCGGGGGGCTCTACGAGCAGTACTTC. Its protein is CASSIAGGLYEQYF.

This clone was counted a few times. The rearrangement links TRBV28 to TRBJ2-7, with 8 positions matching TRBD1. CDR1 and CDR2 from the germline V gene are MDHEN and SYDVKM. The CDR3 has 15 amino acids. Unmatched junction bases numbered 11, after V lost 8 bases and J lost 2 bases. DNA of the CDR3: TGTGCCAGCCGGTCGGACCGACAGGGGACCTACGAGCAGTACTTC. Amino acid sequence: CASRSDRQGTYEQYF.

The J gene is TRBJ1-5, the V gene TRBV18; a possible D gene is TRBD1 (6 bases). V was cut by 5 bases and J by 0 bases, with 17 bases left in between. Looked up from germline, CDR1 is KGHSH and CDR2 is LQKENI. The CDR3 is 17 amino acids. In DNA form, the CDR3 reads TGTGCCAGCTCAGATTCCTTCGGACAGTATAGCAATCAGCCCCAGCATTTT. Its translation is CASSDSFGQYSNQPQHF.